The rows below give T cell receptor beta chains drawn from one sample of a study of T cells after yellow fever vaccination. TCRdb re-analysed the 5' RACE reads in MiXCR, keeping a single row per CDR3 protein. This sample has 150,000 to 200,000 distinct CDR3 sequences, with approximately 6.2% found just once. The material sequenced was CD4+ T cells sorted from PBMCs, taken on the day of the first yellow fever vaccination. The origin of the receptors is a man between 18 and 35 years old who received the YFV17D yellow fever vaccine. Each CDR3 is given with its conserved first and last residue. A D gene is named only where the DNA matches it firmly. A clone size is listed for some rows: how often the clone was seen (once, few, many), or a class if it is expanded.

D gene	J gene	clone size	V gene	CDR3 DNA	CDR3 protein
NA	TRBJ2-5	many	TRBV5-1	TGCGCCAGCTCATACGGGTCCCGGGAGACCCAGTACTTC	CASSYGSRETQYF
NA	TRBJ2-3	many	TRBV29-1	TGCAGCGTTGAAGATCCAGGCACAGATACGCAGTATTTT	CSVEDPGTDTQYF
TRBD1	TRBJ2-5	many	TRBV12-3/TRBV12-4	TGTGCCAGCAGCACACTGGACAGGCAAGAGACCCAGTACTTC	CASSTLDRQETQYF
NA	TRBJ2-2	NA	TRBV25-1	TGTGCCTGCAGTGAACTGGCTAAGGGCCAGGCTGGGGAGCTGTTTTTT	CACSELAKGQAGELFF
NA	TRBJ1-1	few	TRBV9	TGTGCCAGCGCTAACACCCGGGGGGCTGAAGCTTTCTTT	CASANTRGAEAFF
TRBD1	TRBJ1-6	NA	TRBV3-1	TGTGCCAGCGGCGGGACAGGGTTGAGCTCCTATAATTCACCCCTCCACTTT	CASGGTGLSSYNSPLHF
NA	TRBJ2-5	many	TRBV12-5	TGTGCTAGTGGTTCCGAGGTAGAGACCCAGTACTTC	CASGSEVETQYF
TRBD2	TRBJ2-3	NA	TRBV20-1	TGCAGTGCCAAGACTAGCGGGGGCACAGATACGCAGTATTTT	CSAKTSGGTDTQYF
NA	TRBJ2-3	many	TRBV7-2	TGTGCCAGCAGCCCCCGCTTCACAGATACGCAGTATTTT	CASSPRFTDTQYF
NA	TRBJ2-2	NA	TRBV9	TGTGCCAGCAGAAGTTCAGGGGTGGGGACCGGGGAGCTGTTTTTT	CASRSSGVGTGELFF
NA	TRBJ2-3	many	TRBV20-1	TGCAGTGCTAATTCGGCGGGTACTACAGATACGCAGTATTTT	CSANSAGTTDTQYF
NA	TRBJ1-6	NA	TRBV7-8	TGTGCCAGCAGCGAGGGCGCAGCCCTCCACTTT	CASSEGAALHF
NA	TRBJ1-1	NA	TRBV20-1	TGCAGTGCTGTACCACAGCCAAACACTGAAGCTTTCTTT	CSAVPQPNTEAFF
TRBD2	TRBJ2-7	few	TRBV20-1	TGCAGTGCTCTCGGGGGGGCCCCCTCCTACGAGCAGTACTTC	CSALGGAPSYEQYF
NA	TRBJ2-1	many	TRBV5-1	TGCGCCAGCAGCTTGGAGGGGCGCAATGAGCAGTTCTTC	CASSLEGRNEQFF
NA	TRBJ2-3	NA	TRBV19	TGTGCCAGTAGTATAAGAAAGGGAGATACGCAGTATTTT	CASSIRKGDTQYF
NA	TRBJ2-5	many	TRBV3-1	TGTGCCAGCAGCCAAGCCCCAGGGGCCTCACAAGAGACCCAGTACTTC	CASSQAPGASQETQYF
NA	TRBJ1-5	many	TRBV5-8	TGTGCCAGCAGCCACCAGACAGCGATGGGGATGAAACCCCAGCATTTT	CASSHQTAMGMKPQHF
NA	TRBJ1-1	NA	TRBV5-1	TGCGCCAGCAGGGAGGGAGGTGGCACTGAAGCTTTCTTT	CASREGGGTEAFF
TRBD1	TRBJ2-3	many	TRBV4-1	TGCGCCAGCAGCCAAGAAAAGACAGGGGGCTACGTACCTTATAGCACAGATACGCAGTATTTT	CASSQEKTGGYVPYSTDTQYF
NA	TRBJ2-6	few	TRBV4-2	TGTGCCAGCAGCCAAGACAGTTCTGGGGCCAAAGTCCTGACTTTC	CASSQDSSGAKVLTF
NA	TRBJ2-3	many	TRBV5-1	TGCGCCAGCAGCGCCCCCACAGATACGCAGTATTTT	CASSAPTDTQYF
TRBD1	TRBJ1-2	NA	TRBV19	TGTGCCAGTAGTCGGACAGGGGACCTCTATGGCTACACCTTC	CASSRTGDLYGYTF
NA	TRBJ2-5	NA	TRBV2	TGTGCCAGCAGATTGCAGGGGAGAGAGACCCAGTACTTC	CASRLQGRETQYF
TRBD1	TRBJ2-7	NA	TRBV12-3/TRBV12-4	TGTGCCAGCAGCACGGGACAGGGAGGGTACGAGCAGTACTTC	CASSTGQGGYEQYF
TRBD1	TRBJ2-3	NA	TRBV28	TGTGCCACCAGCCCCGGGACAGCCACAGATACGCAGTATTTT	CATSPGTATDTQYF
NA	TRBJ2-2	many	TRBV6-2/TRBV6-3	TGTGCCAGCAGTTCCCGCCCATCTAGACTGAACACCGGGGAGCTGTTTTTT	CASSSRPSRLNTGELFF
NA	TRBJ2-7	few	TRBV27	TGTGCCAGCAGCCTTAGATACGTCGGCCCCTACGAGCAGTACTTC	CASSLRYVGPYEQYF
NA	TRBJ2-3	few	TRBV2	TGTGCCAGCAGTGAACTGCTAGATACGCAGTATTTT	CASSELLDTQYF
TRBD1	TRBJ2-5	many	TRBV6-1	TGTGCCACCTGCCGGGACAGGGTACAAGAGACCCAGTACTTC	CATCRDRVQETQYF
TRBD1	TRBJ2-1	NA	TRBV20-1	TGCAGTGCTAGAGGGGGACAGGATAAGGTTGGGTCCTACAATGAGCAGTTCTTC	CSARGGQDKVGSYNEQFF
NA	TRBJ1-1	many	TRBV4-1	TGCGCCAGCAGCCGAAAAAGGGGGGTCGGGGCGGTAGCCACTGAAGCTTTCTTT	CASSRKRGVGAVATEAFF
TRBD1	TRBJ1-5	few	TRBV12-3/TRBV12-4	TGTGCCAGCAGGCCCCGGACAGGGGTTGGCAATCAGCCCCAGCATTTT	CASRPRTGVGNQPQHF
NA	TRBJ2-1	NA	TRBV18	TGTGCCAGCTCAGAGGAACTCCCCTCTTACAATGAGCAGTTCTTC	CASSEELPSYNEQFF
NA	TRBJ2-7	few	TRBV27	TGTGCCAGCAGTATTTCAGGAACCTACGAGCAGTACTTC	CASSISGTYEQYF
NA	TRBJ2-2	NA	TRBV12-3/TRBV12-4	TGTGCCAGCAAAAGGACAGCAGGCGCCGGGGAGCTGTTTTTT	CASKRTAGAGELFF
NA	TRBJ2-3	many	TRBV20-1	TGCAGTGCTAGAGGAGGGGGCACAGATACGCAGTATTTT	CSARGGGTDTQYF
NA	TRBJ1-5	many	TRBV5-1	TGCGCCAGCAGCCGGGACGTGAATCAGCCCCAGCATTTT	CASSRDVNQPQHF
NA	TRBJ2-2	many	TRBV24-1	TGTGCCACCAGTGATCCATTCACCGGGGAGCTGTTTTTT	CATSDPFTGELFF
NA	TRBJ1-1	many	TRBV7-8	TGTGCCAGCAGCACCGATACATCCTGGAGCACTGAAGCTTTCTTT	CASSTDTSWSTEAFF
NA	TRBJ2-5	many	TRBV9	TGTGCCAGCAGCATTAGCCAAGGGCTACAAGAGACCCAGTACTTC	CASSISQGLQETQYF
NA	TRBJ1-1	NA	TRBV9	TGTGCCAGCAGCCCCCCCCTCCGGACAGAGATCTACACTGAAGCTTTCTTT	CASSPPLRTEIYTEAFF
TRBD2	TRBJ2-5	many	TRBV12-3/TRBV12-4	TGTGCCAGCAGCCCAAGCGGGGGGGGGGAGACCCAGTACTTC	CASSPSGGGETQYF
TRBD2	TRBJ2-1	few	TRBV7-6	TGTGCCAGCAGCTTCGGCGGGGGGAGCTCCTACAATGAGCAGTTCTTC	CASSFGGGSSYNEQFF
NA	TRBJ1-2	NA	TRBV24-1	TGTGCCACCAGTGGAACCGGCCTCTCCTATGGCTACACCTTC	CATSGTGLSYGYTF
NA	TRBJ2-3	NA	TRBV6-2/TRBV6-3	TGTGCCAGCAGTTACTCCTATACGCAGTATTTT	CASSYSYTQYF
NA	TRBJ2-3	NA	TRBV5-1	TGCGCCAGCAGCTTGGGTGGAGGGTCCACTAGCACAGATACGCAGTATTTT	CASSLGGGSTSTDTQYF